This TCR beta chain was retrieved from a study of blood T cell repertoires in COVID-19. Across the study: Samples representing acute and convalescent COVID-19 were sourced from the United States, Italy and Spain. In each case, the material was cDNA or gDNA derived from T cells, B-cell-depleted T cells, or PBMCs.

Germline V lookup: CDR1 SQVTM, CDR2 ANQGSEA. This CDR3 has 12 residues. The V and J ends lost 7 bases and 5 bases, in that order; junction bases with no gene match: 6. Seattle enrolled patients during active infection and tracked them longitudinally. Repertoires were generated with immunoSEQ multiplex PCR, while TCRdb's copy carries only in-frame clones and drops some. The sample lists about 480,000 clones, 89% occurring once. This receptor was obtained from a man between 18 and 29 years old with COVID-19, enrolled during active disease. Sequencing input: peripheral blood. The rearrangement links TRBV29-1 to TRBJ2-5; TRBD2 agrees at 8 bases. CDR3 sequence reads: CSAQGLEETQYF. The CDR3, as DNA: TGCAGCGCCCAGGGACTAGAGGAGACCCAGTACTTC.